This T cell receptor beta chain was identified in a study of blood T cell repertoires in COVID-19. Study-wide background: Sites across the United States, Italy and Spain contributed samples from acute and convalescent COVID-19. Nucleic acid was either cDNA or gDNA, and it came from T cells, B-cell-depleted T cells, or PBMCs.

The CDR3 covers 15 residues. V lost 2 bases, J lost 5 bases, and 13 bases lay in between. Per germline, CDR1 SGDLS and CDR2 YYNGEE. Using immunoSEQ multiplex PCR, the repertoire was profiled, and TCRdb retains in-frame clones only, with some absent. Of about 70,000 clones listed, about four fifths are singletons. The J gene is TRBJ2-2, the V gene TRBV9; D is unresolved. This sequence was found in a woman aged 55 to 70 with acute or convalescent COVID-19. Sequencing was performed on peripheral blood. DNA for the CDR3: TGTGCCAGCAGCGTCGACATAAGAAGGACCGGGGAGCTGTTTTTT. Encoded protein: CASSVDIRRTGELFF.